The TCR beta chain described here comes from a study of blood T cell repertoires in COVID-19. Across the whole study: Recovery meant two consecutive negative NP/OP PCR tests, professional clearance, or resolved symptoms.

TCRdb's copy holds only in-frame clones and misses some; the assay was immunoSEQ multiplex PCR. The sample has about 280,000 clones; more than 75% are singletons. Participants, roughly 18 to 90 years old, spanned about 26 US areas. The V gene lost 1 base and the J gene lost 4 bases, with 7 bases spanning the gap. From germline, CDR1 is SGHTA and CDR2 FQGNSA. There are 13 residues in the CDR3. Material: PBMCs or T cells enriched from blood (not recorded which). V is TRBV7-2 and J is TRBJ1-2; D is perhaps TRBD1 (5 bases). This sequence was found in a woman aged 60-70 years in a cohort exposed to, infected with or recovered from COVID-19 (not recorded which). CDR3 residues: CASSLEQGYGYTF. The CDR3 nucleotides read TGTGCCAGCAGCTTAGAGCAGGGCTATGGCTACACCTTC.